This T cell receptor beta chain was profiled in a study of blood T cell repertoires in COVID-19. At the level of the study: COVID-19 samples collected from the United States, Italy and Spain covered acute and convalescent phases. PBMCs, B-cell-depleted T cells, or T cells provided the cDNA or gDNA that made up the material.

The CDR3 has 14 residues. Losses at the gene ends were 6 bases for V and 8 bases for J; bases not matched to a gene: 10. The germline V gene encodes CDR1 MNHEY and CDR2 SMNVEV (reference sequence). Authors' data handling: Amplification of reference gene primers was used by the study to estimate nucleated cell counts. The repertoire was sequenced with immunoSEQ multiplex PCR; TCRdb's copy has only in-frame clones and lacks some. That table furnishes V, J and clone size, whereas the DNA furnished D and trimming. The sample includes approximately 200,000 clones, roughly 80% of them seen just once. This chain joins TRBV27 and TRBJ1-2; 9 bases are shared with TRBD1. The sequenced material came from peripheral blood. The clonotype comes from a human donor in a cohort sampled during active COVID-19. This CDR3 is CASRPAQGARGYTF. The CDR3 bases are TGTGCCAGCAGGCCGGCACAGGGGGCGAGGGGCTACACCTTC.